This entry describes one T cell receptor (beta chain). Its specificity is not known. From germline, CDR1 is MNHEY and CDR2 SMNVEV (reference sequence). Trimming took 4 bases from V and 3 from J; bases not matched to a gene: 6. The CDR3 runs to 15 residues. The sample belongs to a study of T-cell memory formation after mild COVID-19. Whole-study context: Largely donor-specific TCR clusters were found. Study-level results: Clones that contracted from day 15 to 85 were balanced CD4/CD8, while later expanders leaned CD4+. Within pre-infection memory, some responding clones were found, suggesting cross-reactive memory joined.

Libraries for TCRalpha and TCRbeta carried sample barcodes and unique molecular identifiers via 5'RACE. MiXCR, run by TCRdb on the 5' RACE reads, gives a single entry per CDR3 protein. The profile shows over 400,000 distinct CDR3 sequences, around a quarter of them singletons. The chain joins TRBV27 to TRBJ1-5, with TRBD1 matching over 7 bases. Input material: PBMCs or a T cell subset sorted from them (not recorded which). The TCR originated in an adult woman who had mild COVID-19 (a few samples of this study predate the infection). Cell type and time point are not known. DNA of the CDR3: TGTGCCAGCAGTTCCCAGGGGGTAAACAATCAGCCCCAGCATTTT. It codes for CASSSQGVNNQPQHF.